Each of the 27 T cell receptor beta chains below was sequenced from the same sample in a study of T-cell reconstitution after alpha-beta-depleted transplantation in children. Preparing the TCRbeta library involved the use of unique molecular identifiers. MiXCR, applied by TCRdb to the PCR reads, yields one record per CDR3 protein. The sample consists of hundreds of thousands of distinct CDR3 sequences, 13% of them appearing once. The source material was PBMCs, sampled before TCRalphabeta/CD19-depleted stem cell transplant. The receptors come from a girl aged 2 to 10 with congenital amegakaryocytic thrombocytopenia, due to receive a stem cell transplant.

This clonotype appeared a few times. This chain connects TRBV5-1 to TRBJ2-5, with unresolved D. This CDR3 is 14 amino acids long. V dropped 0 bases and J dropped 2 bases, with 8 bases sitting between them. CDR1 is SGHRS and CDR2 is YFSETQ in the germline V gene. CDR3 amino acids: CASSLVDGQETQYF. DNA of the CDR3: TGCGCCAGCAGCTTGGTCGACGGGCAAGAGACCCAGTACTTC. Full variable domain (missing parts from reference TRBV5-1 and TRBJ2-5): KAGVTQTPRYLIKTRGQQVTLSCSPISGHRSVSWYQQTPGQGLQFLFEYFSETQRNKGNFPGRFSGRQFSNSRSEMNVSTLELGDSALYLCASSLVDGQETQYFGPGTRLLVL.

In the case of this clonotype: Sequence at one end of the junction differs from germline and may be a read error. The chain is built from TRBV9 and TRBJ2-1; D is possibly TRBD2 (6 bases). The CDR3 consists of 13 residues. Germline loops: CDR1 SGDLS, CDR2 YYNGEE. The CDR3 DNA reads TGTGCCAGCAGCGCGGACTACCGTAATGAGCAGTCCTTC. Amino acids: CASSADYRNEQSF.

This clonotype showed up just once. V gene TRBV19 combines with J gene TRBJ2-7; maybe TRBD1 (6 bases). The CDR3 has 13 amino acids. Looked up from germline, CDR1 is LNHDA and CDR2 is SQIVND (reference sequence). Deletions cut 6 bases from V and 3 bases from J, with 12 bases between. The CDR3 reads CASRTQQGYEQYF. CDR3 bases: TGTGCCAGTAGGACTCAACAGGGCTACGAGCAGTACTTC.

This clonotype was seen at least ten times. The chain is built from TRBV29-1 and TRBJ1-1; D perhaps matches TRBD1 (5 bases). The V and J ends lost 1 base and 10 bases respectively, with 16 bases between them. The CDR3 sequence is 13 residues long. Germline values: CDR1 SQVTM, CDR2 ANQGSEA. CDR3 sequence (DNA): TGCAGCGTTGAAGTCGTAGGGGCCAAGAGAGCTTTCTTT. Its protein is CSVEVVGAKRAFF.

This clonotype occurred many times. The chain has TRBV27 and TRBJ1-4; TRBD1 matches 8 bases. The CDR3 has 15 residues. Germline CDR1 MNHEY, CDR2 SMNVEV (reference sequence). J lost 7 bases, V lost 5 bases, and 9 bases had no gene match. In nucleotides, the CDR3 is TGTGCCAGCAGTCCAACCTGGGACAGGACTGAAAAACTGTTTTTT. It is translated as CASSPTWDRTEKLFF.

This clonotype was seen repeatedly, ten times or more. The chain couples TRBV11-1 to TRBJ2-1; 10 bases are a match to TRBD2. The V and J ends lost 1 base and 0 bases, in that order; junction bases with no gene match: 12. This CDR3 is 20 amino acids long. Germline V gene data show CDR1 as SGHAT and CDR2 as FQDESV (reference sequence). The CDR3 sequence: CASSLVLLRTSGSSYNEQFF. Here the CDR3 DNA reads TGTGCCAGCAGCTTAGTATTATTACGGACTAGCGGTAGCTCCTACAATGAGCAGTTCTTC.

This chain connects TRBV10-3 to TRBJ2-3, with no clear D. Trimming took off 2 bases at V and 4 bases at J, with 13 bases between the two ends. Germline V gene lookup returns CDR1 ENHRY and CDR2 SYGVKD. This CDR3 region has 15 residues. The CDR3: CAISEPKTEADTQYF. CDR3 nucleotides: TGTGCCATCAGTGAGCCAAAGACCGAAGCAGATACGCAGTATTTT.

This clonotype has just a few counts. The genes are TRBV5-1 and TRBJ2-5; 7 nucleotides align to TRBD2. Germline assignment: CDR1 SGHRS and CDR2 YFSETQ. The ends lost 0 bases at V and 2 bases at J; junction bases unmatched: 4. The CDR3 length is 15 residues. In nucleotides, the CDR3 is TGCGCCAGCAGCTTGGCCGGAGCGGGGCAAGAGACCCAGTACTTC. This encodes CASSLAGAGQETQYF.

This clonotype showed up many times. The chain employs TRBV28 and TRBJ2-1; 7 bases are shared with TRBD2. CDR1 and CDR2 (germline): MDHEN, SYDVKM. There are 13 residues in the CDR3. V shed 3 bases, J shed 9 bases, and the junction held 5 bases outside the gene matches. CDR3 sequence reads: CASSLTAGVEQFF. In DNA form, the CDR3 reads TGTGCCAGCAGTTTGACGGCGGGAGTTGAGCAGTTCTTC.

This clonotype was counted only a few times. The V call is TRBV5-1, the J call TRBJ2-4; 10 bases are a match to TRBD1. The V and J ends lost 1 base and 1 base, in that order; junction bases with no gene match: 5. The CDR3 runs 17 residues. Germline CDR1 and CDR2: SGHRS and YFSETQ. The CDR3 DNA is TGCGCCAGCAGCTTGAGGGGACAGGGGTCGGCCAAAAACATTCAGTACTTC. It specifies CASSLRGQGSAKNIQYF.

This clonotype has a count of ten or more. The chain carries TRBV12-3 or TRBV12-4 and TRBJ2-7, with 9 bases matching TRBD2. The V segment lost 6 bases and the J segment 3 bases; nucleotides outside the gene matches: 6. The CDR3 covers 14 residues. DNA for the CDR3: TGTGCCAGCAGCAGGGGACTAGCTAACTACGAGCAGTACTTC. Translated: CASSRGLANYEQYF.

The sample holds many counts of this clonotype. The J gene is TRBJ2-1, the V gene TRBV29-1; TRBD2 aligns across 13 bases. The CDR3 runs to 13 residues. CDR1 SQVTM and CDR2 ANQGSEA come from the germline V gene. J was trimmed by 9 bases and V by 8 bases; bases with no gene match: 7. DNA of the CDR3: TGCAGCTTAGGGACTAGCGGGAAAGCTGAGCAGTTCTTC. Translated: CSLGTSGKAEQFF.

The table lists this clonotype with many counts. V gene TRBV5-6 combines with J gene TRBJ2-2; 8 bases match TRBD1. The CDR3 sequence is 15 residues long. J was trimmed by 5 bases and V by 4 bases; bases with no gene match: 7. Germline loops: CDR1 SGHDT, CDR2 YYEEEE. This CDR3 reads CASSAGGVSTGELFF. The DNA of the CDR3 is TGTGCCAGCAGCGCAGGGGGCGTGAGTACCGGGGAGCTGTTTTTT.

This clonotype was counted ten times or more. As DNA, the CDR3 is TGCAGCGTTTCCTTAGGGGGCGGATGGGACAATGAGCAGTTCTTC. Encoded protein: CSVSLGGGWDNEQFF. The gene calls are TRBV29-1 and TRBJ2-1; 7 bases map to TRBD1. The CDR3 spans 15 residues. Losses at the gene ends were 5 bases for V and 5 bases for J; bases not matched to a gene: 12. Germline CDR1 is SQVTM and CDR2 is ANQGSEA.

Worth noting for this clonotype: A read error may explain this, as a much larger clone is one base away. The V call is TRBV6-5, the J call TRBJ2-1; 8 bases are a match to TRBD1. Looked up from germline, CDR1 is MNHEY and CDR2 is SVGAGI. The CDR3 length is 15 residues. J was trimmed by 8 bases and V by 5 bases; bases with no gene match: 11. CDR3 DNA: TGTGCCAGCAGTCACCGGACAGGGCTGGTTGATGAGCAGTTCTTC. This encodes CASSHRTGLVDEQFF.

This chain uses TRBV6-2 or TRBV6-3 with TRBJ2-5; TRBD2 agrees at 7 bases. The CDR3 covers 20 residues. Germline V gene lookup returns CDR1 MNHEY and CDR2 SVGEGT. Trimming cost V 2 bases and J 3 bases; bases outside gene matches: 21. In DNA form, the CDR3 reads TGTGCCAGCAGTTACCCCTCGACGGGAGGTTCTTCCGTCGGCGAAGAGACCCAGTACTTC. It codes for CASSYPSTGGSSVGEETQYF.

This clonotype was seen more than once but under ten times. The chain is built from TRBV20-1 and TRBJ1-5, with TRBD1 identical over 7 bases. The CDR3 loop spans 17 amino acids. The J segment lost 6 bases and the V segment lost 0 bases, leaving 14 bases of the junction unmatched. From germline, CDR1 is DFQATT and CDR2 SNEGSKA (reference sequence). CDR3 DNA: TGCAGTGCTAGAGATAGGCGGCAGGGGGGTTTGGGTCAGCCCCAGCATTTT. Translating gives CSARDRRQGGLGQPQHF.

This chain connects TRBV7-8 to TRBJ2-1, with 8 bases identical to TRBD2. With 1 base clipped from V and 4 bases from J, the junction kept 3 bases outside the gene matches. This CDR3 is built from 15 residues. Per germline, CDR1 SGHVS and CDR2 FQNEAQ. The CDR3 region is CASSLVPSGYNEQFF. The CDR3 bases are TGTGCCAGCAGCTTAGTTCCTAGCGGGTACAATGAGCAGTTCTTC.

Of note for this clonotype: A much larger clone is a single base away; this may be a read error. The chain employs TRBV20-1 and TRBJ1-5, with D unclear. The CDR3 is 17 amino acids. CDR1 and CDR2 (germline): DFQATT, SNEGSKA (reference sequence). The ends were cut back, 3 bases at V and 0 bases at J, with 18 bases in the middle. CDR3 amino acids: CSASRLSWSGSNQPQHF. The CDR3 bases are TGCAGTGCTAGTCGGTTATCTTGGTCGGGTAGCAATCAGCCCCAGCATTTT.

V is TRBV29-1 and J is TRBJ2-5; possibly TRBD2 for D (5 bases). Germline values: CDR1 SQVTM, CDR2 ANQGSEA. This CDR3 is built from 13 residues. Trimming cost V 3 bases and J 5 bases, with 13 bases left between them. The CDR3 DNA is TGCAGCGTTGATGGGCAGAGAGGGGAGACCCAGTACTTC. Its protein product is CSVDGQRGETQYF.

The chain joins TRBV6-6 to TRBJ1-2; D remains ambiguous. Trimming took off 7 bases at V and 5 bases at J, with 11 bases between the two ends. The CDR3 consists of 12 residues. The germline gives CDR1 MNHNY, CDR2 SVGAGI (reference sequence). CDR3 bases: TGTGCCAGCACCCCGCCCGGATATGGCTACACCTTC. It is translated as CASTPPGYGYTF.

This clonotype came up many times. The rearrangement joins TRBV5-1 to TRBJ1-1; a possible D gene is TRBD1 (6 bases). From germline, CDR1 is SGHRS and CDR2 YFSETQ. This CDR3 is 17 amino acids long. Between the trimmed V and J ends, which lost 3 bases and 4 bases, there was a span of 22 bases. Here the CDR3 reads CASSSRAGGGSGTEAFF. In DNA form, the CDR3 reads TGCGCCAGCAGCTCCAGGGCCGGAGGGGGTTCAGGCACTGAAGCTTTCTTT. Complete variable domain (other parts from reference TRBV5-1 and TRBJ1-1): KAGVTQTPRYLIKTRGQQVTLSCSPISGHRSVSWYQQTPGQGLQFLFEYFSETQRNKGNFPGRFSGRQFSNSRSEMNVSTLELGDSALYLCASSSRAGGGSGTEAFFGQGTRLTVV.

The sample holds many counts of this clonotype. The chain joins TRBV20-1 to TRBJ2-7, with TRBD1 identical over 9 bases. This CDR3 region has 15 residues. Germline V gene sequence: CDR1 DFQATT, CDR2 SNEGSKA (reference sequence). V shed 6 bases, J shed 3 bases, and the junction held 12 bases outside the gene matches. The CDR3 here is CSATHPGQGFYEQYF. CDR3 coding DNA: TGCAGTGCAACCCACCCGGGACAGGGTTTCTACGAGCAGTACTTC.

To note about this clonotype: One junction end disagrees with the germline gene, perhaps due to a read error. The genes are TRBV7-2 and TRBJ2-3; D possibly corresponds to TRBD2 (6 bases). The CDR3 contains 12 residues. CDR1 is SGHTA and CDR2 is FQGNSA in the germline V gene. The CDR3 DNA reads as TGTGCCAGCAGCCTCGGGGGAGATACGCAGTCTTTT. Protein: CASSLGGDTQSF.

This clonotype has a handful of counts. The rearrangement links TRBV7-2 to TRBJ2-7, with D perhaps assigned TRBD1 or TRBD2 (5 bases each). V was trimmed by 4 bases and J by 3 bases, leaving 19 bases between them. CDR1 and CDR2 (germline): SGHTA, FQGNSA. The CDR3 has 16 amino acids. CDR3: CASSSRTRDPLYEQYF. CDR3 nucleotide sequence: TGTGCCAGCAGCTCCCGTACTAGGGACCCCCTCTACGAGCAGTACTTC.

In its sample, this clonotype was seen a few times. This CDR3 reads CASSRLAGGFDEQFF. CDR3 coding DNA: TGTGCCAGCAGCCGTCTAGCGGGAGGATTCGATGAGCAGTTCTTC. The genes are TRBV7-3 and TRBJ2-1; 11 bases match TRBD2. V lost 5 bases, J lost 8 bases, and 8 bases stayed unmatched. The V gene's germline CDR1 is SGHTA and CDR2 FQGTGA. The CDR3 covers 15 residues. Filled out from reference TRBV7-3 and TRBJ2-1, the complete variable domain reads GAGVSQTPSNKVTEKGKYVELRCDPISGHTALYWYRQSLGQGPEFLIYFQGTGAADDSGLPNDRFFAVRPEGSVSTLKIQRTERGDSAVYLCASSRLAGGFDEQFFGPGTRLTVL.

The V call is TRBV2, the J call TRBJ1-2; D not certain. The germline V and J ends were trimmed by 7 bases and 0 bases, with 9 bases remaining between them. CDR3 length: 13 residues. CDR1 is SNHLY and CDR2 is FYNNEI in the germline V gene. CDR3: CASTNRANYGYTF. CDR3 DNA sequence: TGTGCCAGCACGAACCGAGCTAACTATGGCTACACCTTC.